The present T cell receptor beta chain was sequenced within a study of blood T cell repertoires in COVID-19. Study-level background: Acute-phase and convalescent COVID-19 samples originated in the United States, Italy and Spain. The cDNA or gDNA used as material had been derived from T cells, B-cell-depleted T cells, or PBMCs.

Individuals aged about 18 to 89 years were recruited from fewer than 30 US areas. Cohorts were based on clinical histories the participants reported. This clone was counted a few times. V was clipped by 1 base and J by 5 bases; unmatched bases: 1. The germline CDR1 and CDR2 sequences are LGHDT and YNNKEL (reference sequence). There are 14 residues in the CDR3. The table came from immunoSEQ multiplex PCR; TCRdb's copy has only in-frame clones and leaves some out. This sample has approximately 210,000 clones; around 82% occur once, and the top ten carry roughly 4.3%. The sample was PBMCs or T cells enriched from blood (not recorded which). This receptor was taken from a man under 40 with acute COVID-19. The rearrangement joins TRBV3-1 (or the pseudogene TRBV3-2) to TRBJ2-2, with 7 bases matching TRBD1. The CDR3 coding sequence is TGTGCCAGCAGCCAAGGACAGGGAACCGGGGAGCTGTTTTTT. Residues: CASSQGQGTGELFF.